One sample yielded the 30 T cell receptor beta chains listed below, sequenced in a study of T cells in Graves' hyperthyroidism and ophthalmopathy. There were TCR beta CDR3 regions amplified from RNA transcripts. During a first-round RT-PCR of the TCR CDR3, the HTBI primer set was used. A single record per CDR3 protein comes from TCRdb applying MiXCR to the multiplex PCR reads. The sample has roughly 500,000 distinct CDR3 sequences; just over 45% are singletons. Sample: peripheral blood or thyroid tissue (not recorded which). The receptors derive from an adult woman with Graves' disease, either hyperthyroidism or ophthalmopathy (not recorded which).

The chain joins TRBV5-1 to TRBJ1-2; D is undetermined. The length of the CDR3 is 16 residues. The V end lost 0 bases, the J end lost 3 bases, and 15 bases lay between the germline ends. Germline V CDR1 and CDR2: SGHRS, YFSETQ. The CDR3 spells CASSLVGRQYDYGYTF. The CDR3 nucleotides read TGCGCCAGCAGCTTGGTTGGGCGGCAGTACGACTATGGCTACACCTTC.

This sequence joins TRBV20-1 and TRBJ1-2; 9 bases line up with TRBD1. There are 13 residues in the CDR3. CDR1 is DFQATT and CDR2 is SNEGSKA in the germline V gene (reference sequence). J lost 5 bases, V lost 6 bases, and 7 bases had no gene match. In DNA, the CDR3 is TGCAGTGCAAGTCGGACAGGGGTGTATGGCTACACCTTC. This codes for CSASRTGVYGYTF.

The chain's CDR3 is CASSHRPGGARTYEQYF. The DNA for the CDR3 is TGTGCCAGCAGCCATCGACCCGGAGGGGCGAGAACCTACGAGCAGTACTTC. The chain uses TRBV7-8 and TRBJ2-7; maybe TRBD2 (6 bases). The CDR3 runs to 17 residues. Germline loops: CDR1 SGHVS, CDR2 FQNEAQ. Trimming removed 5 bases at V and 2 bases at J, with 22 bases between.

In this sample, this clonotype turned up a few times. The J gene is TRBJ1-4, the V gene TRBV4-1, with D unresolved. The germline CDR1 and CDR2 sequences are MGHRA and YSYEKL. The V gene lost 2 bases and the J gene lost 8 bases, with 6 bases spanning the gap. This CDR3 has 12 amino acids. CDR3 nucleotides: TGCGCCAGCAGCCAAAAAAGGGAAAAACTGTTTTTT. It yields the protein CASSQKREKLFF.

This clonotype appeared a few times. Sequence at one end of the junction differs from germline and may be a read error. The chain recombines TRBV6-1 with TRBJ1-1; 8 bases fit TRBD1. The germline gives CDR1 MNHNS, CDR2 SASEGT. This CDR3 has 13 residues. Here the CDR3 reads CAISPGQDSEAFF. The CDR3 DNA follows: TGTGCCATCAGTCCGGGACAGGACTCTGAAGCTTTCTTT.

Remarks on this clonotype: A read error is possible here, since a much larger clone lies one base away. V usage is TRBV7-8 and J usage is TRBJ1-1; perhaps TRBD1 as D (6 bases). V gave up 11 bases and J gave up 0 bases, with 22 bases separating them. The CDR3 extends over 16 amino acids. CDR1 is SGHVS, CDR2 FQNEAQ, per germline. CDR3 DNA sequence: TGTGCCGGCTTCGGGGGCCGGGACGGAATGAACACTGAAGCTTTCTTT. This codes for CAGFGGRDGMNTEAFF.

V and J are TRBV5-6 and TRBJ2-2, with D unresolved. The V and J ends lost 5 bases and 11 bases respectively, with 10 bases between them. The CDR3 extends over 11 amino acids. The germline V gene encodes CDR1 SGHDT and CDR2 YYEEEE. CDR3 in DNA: TGTGCCAGCAGTAAACATCCAGAGCTGTTTTTT. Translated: CASSKHPELFF.

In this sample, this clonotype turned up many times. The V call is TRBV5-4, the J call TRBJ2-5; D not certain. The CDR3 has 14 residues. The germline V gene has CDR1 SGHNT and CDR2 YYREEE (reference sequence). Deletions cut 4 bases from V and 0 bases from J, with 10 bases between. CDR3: CASSPKGDQETQYF. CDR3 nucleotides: TGTGCCAGCAGCCCCAAGGGCGACCAAGAGACCCAGTACTTC.

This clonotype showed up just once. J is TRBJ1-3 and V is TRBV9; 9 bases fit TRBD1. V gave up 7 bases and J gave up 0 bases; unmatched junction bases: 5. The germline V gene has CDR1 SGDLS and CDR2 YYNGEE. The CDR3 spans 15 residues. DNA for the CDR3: TGTGCCAGCGGGACAGGGACCAACTCTGGAAACACCATATATTTT. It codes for CASGTGTNSGNTIYF. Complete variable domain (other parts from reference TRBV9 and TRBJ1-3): DSGVTQTPKHLITATGQRVTLRCSPRSGDLSVYWYQQSLDQGLQFLIQYYNGEERAKGNILERFSAQQFPDLHSELNLSSLELGDSALYFCASGTGTNSGNTIYFGEGSWLTVV.

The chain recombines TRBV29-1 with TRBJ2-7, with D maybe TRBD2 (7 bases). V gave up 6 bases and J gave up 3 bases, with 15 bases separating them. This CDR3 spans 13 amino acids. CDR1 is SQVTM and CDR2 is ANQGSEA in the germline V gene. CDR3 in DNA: TGCAGCGTGCCGGGGGGCGTAGACTACGAGCAGTACTTC. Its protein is CSVPGGVDYEQYF.

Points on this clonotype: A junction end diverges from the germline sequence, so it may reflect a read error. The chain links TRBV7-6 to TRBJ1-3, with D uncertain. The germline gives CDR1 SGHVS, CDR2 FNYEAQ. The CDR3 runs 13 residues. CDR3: CDSPLVLGNTIYF. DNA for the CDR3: TGTGACAGCCCGTTAGTGTTGGGGAACACCATATATTTT.

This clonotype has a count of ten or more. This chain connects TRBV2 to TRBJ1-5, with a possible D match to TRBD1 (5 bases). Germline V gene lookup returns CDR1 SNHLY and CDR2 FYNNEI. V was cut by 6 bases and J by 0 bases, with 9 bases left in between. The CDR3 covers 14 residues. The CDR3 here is CASRGRNSNQPQHF. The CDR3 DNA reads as TGTGCCAGCAGGGGACGGAATAGCAATCAGCCCCAGCATTTT.

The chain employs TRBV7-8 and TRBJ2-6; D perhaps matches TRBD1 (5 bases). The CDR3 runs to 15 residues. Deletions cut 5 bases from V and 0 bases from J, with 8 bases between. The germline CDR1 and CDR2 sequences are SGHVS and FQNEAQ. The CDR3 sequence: CASSVGDSGANVLTF. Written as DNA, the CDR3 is TGTGCCAGCAGCGTAGGGGACTCTGGGGCCAACGTCCTGACTTTC.

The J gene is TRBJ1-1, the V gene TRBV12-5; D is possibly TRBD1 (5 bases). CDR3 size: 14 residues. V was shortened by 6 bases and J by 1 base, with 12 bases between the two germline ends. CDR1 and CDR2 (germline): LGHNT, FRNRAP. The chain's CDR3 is CASGPGLSNTEAFF. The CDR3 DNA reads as TGTGCTAGTGGACCGGGACTTTCGAACACTGAAGCTTTCTTT.

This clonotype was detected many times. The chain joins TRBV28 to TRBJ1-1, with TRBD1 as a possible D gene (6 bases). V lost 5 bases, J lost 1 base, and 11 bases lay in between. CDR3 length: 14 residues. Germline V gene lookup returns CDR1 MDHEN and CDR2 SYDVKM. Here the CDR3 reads CASSLPQGNTEAFF. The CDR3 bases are TGTGCCAGCAGTCTACCACAGGGGAACACTGAAGCTTTCTTT.

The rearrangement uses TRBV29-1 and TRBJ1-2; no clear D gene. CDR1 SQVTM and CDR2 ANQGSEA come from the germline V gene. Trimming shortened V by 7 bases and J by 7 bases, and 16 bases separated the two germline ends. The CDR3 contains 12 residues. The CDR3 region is CSADIRSGGYTF. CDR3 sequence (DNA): TGCAGCGCCGATATCCGCTCGGGTGGCTACACCTTC.

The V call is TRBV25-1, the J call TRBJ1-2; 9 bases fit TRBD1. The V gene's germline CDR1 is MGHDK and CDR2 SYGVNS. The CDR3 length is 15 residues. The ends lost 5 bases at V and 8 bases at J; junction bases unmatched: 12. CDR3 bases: TGTGCCAGCAGTAGGACAGGGGAGGGGTCAGACGGCTACACCTTC. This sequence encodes CASSRTGEGSDGYTF.

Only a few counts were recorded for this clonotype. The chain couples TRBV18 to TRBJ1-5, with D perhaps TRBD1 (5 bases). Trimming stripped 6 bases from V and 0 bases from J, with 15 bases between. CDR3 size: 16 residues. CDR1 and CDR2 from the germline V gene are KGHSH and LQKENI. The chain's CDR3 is CASSRSRGTSNQPQHF. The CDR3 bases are TGTGCCAGCTCGCGAAGCCGGGGGACTAGCAATCAGCCCCAGCATTTT.

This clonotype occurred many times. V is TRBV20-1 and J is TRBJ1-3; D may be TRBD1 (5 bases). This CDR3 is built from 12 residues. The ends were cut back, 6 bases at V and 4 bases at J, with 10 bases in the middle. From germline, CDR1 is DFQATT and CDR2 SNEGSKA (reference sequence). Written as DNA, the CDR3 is TGCAGTGCCAGGGCGGGGGGAAACACCATATATTTT. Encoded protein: CSARAGGNTIYF.

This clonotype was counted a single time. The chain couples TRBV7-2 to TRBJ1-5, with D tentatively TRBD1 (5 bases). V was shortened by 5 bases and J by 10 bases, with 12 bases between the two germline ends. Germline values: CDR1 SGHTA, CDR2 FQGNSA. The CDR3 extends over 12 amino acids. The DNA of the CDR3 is TGTGCCAGCAGCCCGGGACTTATTCCCCAGCATTTT. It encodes CASSPGLIPQHF.

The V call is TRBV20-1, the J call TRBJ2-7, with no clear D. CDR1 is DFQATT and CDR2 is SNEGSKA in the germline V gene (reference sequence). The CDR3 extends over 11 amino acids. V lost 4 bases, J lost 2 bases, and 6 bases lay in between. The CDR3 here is CSATRAYEQYF. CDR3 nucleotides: TGCAGTGCTACCAGAGCCTACGAGCAGTACTTC.

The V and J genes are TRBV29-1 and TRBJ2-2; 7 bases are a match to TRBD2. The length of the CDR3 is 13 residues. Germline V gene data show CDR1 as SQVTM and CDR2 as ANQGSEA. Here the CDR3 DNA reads TGCAGTGTCGGCGGGGGGAACACCGGGGAGCTGTTTTTT. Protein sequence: CSVGGGNTGELFF.

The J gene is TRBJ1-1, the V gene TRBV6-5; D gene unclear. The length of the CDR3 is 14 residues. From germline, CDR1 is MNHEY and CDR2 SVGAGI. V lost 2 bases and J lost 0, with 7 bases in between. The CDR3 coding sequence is TGTGCCAGCAGTTACCGCCAGTTGAACACTGAAGCTTTCTTT. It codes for CASSYRQLNTEAFF.

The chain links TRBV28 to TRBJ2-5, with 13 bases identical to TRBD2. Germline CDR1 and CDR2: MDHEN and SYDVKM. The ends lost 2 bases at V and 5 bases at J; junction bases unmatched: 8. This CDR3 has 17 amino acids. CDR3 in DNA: TGTGCCAGCAGTTTAGCAGGGGAGACTAGCGGGAGGGAGACCCAGTACTTC. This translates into CASSLAGETSGRETQYF. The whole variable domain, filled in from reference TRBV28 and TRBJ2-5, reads DVKVTQSSRYLVKRTGEKVFLECVQDMDHENMFWYRQDPGLGLRLIYFSYDVKMKEKGDIPEGYSVSREKKERFSLILESASTNQTSMYLCASSLAGETSGRETQYFGPGTRLLVL.

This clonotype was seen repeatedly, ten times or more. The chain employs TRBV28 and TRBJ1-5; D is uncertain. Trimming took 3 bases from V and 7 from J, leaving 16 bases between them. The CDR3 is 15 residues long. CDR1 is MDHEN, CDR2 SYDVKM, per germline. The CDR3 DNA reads TGTGCCAGCAGTTTTCGGTACACGCGACGGCAGCCCCAGCATTTT. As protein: CASSFRYTRRQPQHF.

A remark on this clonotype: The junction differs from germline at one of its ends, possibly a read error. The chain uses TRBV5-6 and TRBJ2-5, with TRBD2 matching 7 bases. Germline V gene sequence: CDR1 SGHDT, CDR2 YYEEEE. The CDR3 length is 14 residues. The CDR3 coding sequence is TGTGCCGGCAGCTTAGGGGAGGGCCAAGAGGCCCAGTACTTC. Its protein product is CAGSLGEGQEAQYF.

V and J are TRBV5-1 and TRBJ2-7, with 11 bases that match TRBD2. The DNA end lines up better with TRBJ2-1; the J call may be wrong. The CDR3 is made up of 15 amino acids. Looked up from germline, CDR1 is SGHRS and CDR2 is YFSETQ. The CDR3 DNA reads TGCGCCAGCAGCTCGCTAGCGGGGGGCGACAATGAGCAGTTCTTC. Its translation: CASSSLAGGDNEQFF.

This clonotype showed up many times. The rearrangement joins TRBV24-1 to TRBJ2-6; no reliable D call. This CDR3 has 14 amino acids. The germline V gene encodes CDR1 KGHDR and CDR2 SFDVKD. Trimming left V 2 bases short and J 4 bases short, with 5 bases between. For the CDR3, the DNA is TGTGCCACCAGTGATTGGACCGGGGCCAACGTCCTGACTTTC. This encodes CATSDWTGANVLTF.

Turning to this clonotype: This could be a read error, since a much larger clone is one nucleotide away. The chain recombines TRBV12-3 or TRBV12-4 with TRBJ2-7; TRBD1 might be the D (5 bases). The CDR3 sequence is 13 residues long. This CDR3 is CAGSLTGDREQYF. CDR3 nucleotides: TGTGCCGGCAGTTTAACAGGCGATCGCGAGCAGTACTTC.

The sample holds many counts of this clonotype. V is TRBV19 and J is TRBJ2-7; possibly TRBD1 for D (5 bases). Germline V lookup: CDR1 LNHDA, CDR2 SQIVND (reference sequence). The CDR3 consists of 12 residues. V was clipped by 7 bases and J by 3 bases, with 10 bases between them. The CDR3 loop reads CASNQGYYEQYF. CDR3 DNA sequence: TGTGCCAGTAATCAGGGCTACTACGAGCAGTACTTC.